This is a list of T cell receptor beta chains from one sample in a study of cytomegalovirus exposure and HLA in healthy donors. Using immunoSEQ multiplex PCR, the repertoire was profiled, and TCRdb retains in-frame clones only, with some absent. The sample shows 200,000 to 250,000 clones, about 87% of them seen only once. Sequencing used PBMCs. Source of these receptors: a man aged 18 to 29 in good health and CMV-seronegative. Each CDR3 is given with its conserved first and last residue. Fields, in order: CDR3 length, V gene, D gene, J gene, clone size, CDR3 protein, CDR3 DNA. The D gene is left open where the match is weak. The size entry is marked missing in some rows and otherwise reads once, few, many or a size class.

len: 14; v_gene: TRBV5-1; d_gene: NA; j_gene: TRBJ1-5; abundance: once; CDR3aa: CASSTGVHNQPQHF; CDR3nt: TGCGCCAGCAGCACCGGGGTCCACAATCAGCCCCAGCATTTT
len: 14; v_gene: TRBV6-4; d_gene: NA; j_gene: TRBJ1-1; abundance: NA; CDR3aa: CASNQGMMNTEAFF; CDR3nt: TGTGCCAGCAATCAGGGTATGATGAACACTGAAGCTTTCTTT
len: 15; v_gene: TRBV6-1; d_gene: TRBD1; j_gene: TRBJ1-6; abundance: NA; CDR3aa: CASSPWTGENSPLHF; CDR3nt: TGTGCCAGCAGTCCCTGGACAGGGGAGAATTCACCCCTCCACTTT
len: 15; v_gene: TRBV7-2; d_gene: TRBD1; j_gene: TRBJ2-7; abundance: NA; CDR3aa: CASSLEGDSPYEQYF; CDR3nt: TGTGCCAGCAGCTTAGAGGGGGACAGTCCCTACGAGCAGTACTTC
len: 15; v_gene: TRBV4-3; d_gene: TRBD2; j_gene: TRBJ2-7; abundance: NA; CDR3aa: CASSQGHTRGEEQYF; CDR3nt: TGCGCCAGCAGCCAAGGTCACACTCGGGGGGAGGAGCAGTACTTC
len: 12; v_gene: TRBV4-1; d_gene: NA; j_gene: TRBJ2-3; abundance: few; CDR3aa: CASSQVGHTQYF; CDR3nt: TGCGCCAGCAGCCAAGTGGGCCATACGCAGTATTTT
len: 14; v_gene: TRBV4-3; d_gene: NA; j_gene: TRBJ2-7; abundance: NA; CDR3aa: CASSQVSGSYEQYF; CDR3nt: TGCGCCAGCAGCCAAGTATCGGGTTCCTACGAGCAGTACTTC
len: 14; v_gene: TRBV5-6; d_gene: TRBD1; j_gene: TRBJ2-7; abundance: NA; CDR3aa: CASSLGQGAYEQYF; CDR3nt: TGTGCCAGCAGCTTAGGACAGGGGGCCTACGAGCAGTACTTC
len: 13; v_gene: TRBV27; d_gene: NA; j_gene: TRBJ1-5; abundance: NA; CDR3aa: CASTLRGNQPQHF; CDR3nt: TGTGCCAGCACCCTAAGAGGAAATCAGCCCCAGCATTTT
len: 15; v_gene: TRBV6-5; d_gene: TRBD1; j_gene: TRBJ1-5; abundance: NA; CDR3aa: CASSPRDRGRQPQHF; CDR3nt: TGTGCCAGCAGCCCCCGGGACAGGGGGCGTCAGCCCCAGCATTTT
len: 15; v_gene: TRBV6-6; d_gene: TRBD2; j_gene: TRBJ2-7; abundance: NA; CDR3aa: CASSYSAGVWYEQYF; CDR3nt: TGTGCCAGCAGTTACTCGGCGGGGGTATGGTACGAGCAGTACTTC
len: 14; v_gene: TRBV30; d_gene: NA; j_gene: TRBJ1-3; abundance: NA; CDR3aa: CAWSPNGAGNTIYF; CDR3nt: TGTGCCTGGAGTCCGAACGGAGCTGGAAACACCATATATTTT
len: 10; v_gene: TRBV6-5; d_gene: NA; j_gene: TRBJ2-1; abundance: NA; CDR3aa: CARDIRGQFF; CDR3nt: TGTGCCAGGGACATTAGGGGGCAGTTCTTC
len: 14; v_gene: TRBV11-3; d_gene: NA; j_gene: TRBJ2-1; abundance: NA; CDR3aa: CASSLGDSYNEQFF; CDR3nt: TGTGCCAGCAGCTTAGGTGACTCATACAATGAGCAGTTCTTC
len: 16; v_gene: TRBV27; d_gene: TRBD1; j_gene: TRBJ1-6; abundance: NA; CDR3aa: CASSRDPGQSNSPLHF; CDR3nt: TGTGCCAGCAGTCGAGATCCGGGACAGTCTAATTCACCCCTCCACTTT
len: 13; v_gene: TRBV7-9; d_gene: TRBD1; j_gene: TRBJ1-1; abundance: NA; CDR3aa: CASSAPTGGEAFF; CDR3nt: TGTGCCAGCAGCGCCCCGACAGGGGGTGAAGCTTTCTTT
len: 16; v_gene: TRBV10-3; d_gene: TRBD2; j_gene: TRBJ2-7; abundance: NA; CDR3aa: CAISDPGLAGQYEQYF; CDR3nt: TGTGCCATCAGTGATCCGGGACTAGCGGGGCAATACGAGCAGTACTTC
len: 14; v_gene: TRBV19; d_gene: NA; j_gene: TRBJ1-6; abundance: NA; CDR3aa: CASRGPGGGSPLHF; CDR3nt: TGTGCCAGTAGGGGACCGGGGGGCGGTTCACCCCTCCACTTT
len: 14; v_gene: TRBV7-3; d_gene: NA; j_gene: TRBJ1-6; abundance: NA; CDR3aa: CASSLTGRDSPLHF; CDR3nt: TGTGCCAGCAGCTTAACTGGTCGGGATTCACCCCTCCACTTT